One and the same sample provided the 17 T cell receptor beta chains below, sequenced in a study of PD-1 blockade in classical Hodgkin lymphoma. As to time point: newly diagnosed, previously untreated cHL patient sample. Magnetic negative selection was used to purify CD4+ T cells from PBMCs that had been thawed. Data came from immunoSEQ multiplex PCR; TCRdb stores just in-frame clones and leaves some out. The data show under 40,000 clones, about 87% seen once. The source material was CD4+ T cells from blood. These receptors were obtained from a human donor with classical Hodgkin lymphoma.

The rearrangement links TRBV11-3 to TRBJ1-4, with TRBD1 matching over 8 bases. The CDR3 has 17 amino acids. J gave up 5 bases and V 1 base, and 9 bases lay outside the gene matches. Germline V gene data show CDR1 as SGHNT and CDR2 as YENEEA. The CDR3 DNA follows: TGTGCCAGCAGCTTAGGGGGGACAGGAGAAACCAATGAAAAACTGTTTTTT. Its protein product is CASSLGGTGETNEKLFF.

The gene calls are TRBV4-2 and TRBJ2-1, with TRBD2 matching over 11 bases. The CDR3 runs to 16 residues. Germline V gives CDR1 LGHNA, CDR2 YNFKEQ. J was trimmed by 12 bases and V by 1 base; bases with no gene match: 11. The CDR3: CASSQGRLAGWAGQFF. The CDR3 nucleotides are TGTGCCAGCAGCCAAGGTCGACTAGCGGGATGGGCAGGGCAGTTCTTC.

The J gene is TRBJ2-5, the V gene TRBV5-1; D may be TRBD1 or TRBD2 (5 bases each). The length of the CDR3 is 14 residues. The V end was cut by 4 bases, the J end by 5 bases, with 15 bases between. The germline CDR1 and CDR2 sequences are SGHRS and YFSETQ. CDR3 in DNA: TGCGCCAGCAGCCCCGGTGGGGGATCCGAGACCCAGTACTTC. It translates to CASSPGGGSETQYF.

This chain uses TRBV4-2 with TRBJ2-1, with D possibly being TRBD1 (6 bases). CDR3 length equals 15 residues. V lost 2 bases to trimming and J lost 4 bases, with 12 bases between them. CDR1 is LGHNA, CDR2 YNFKEQ, per germline. CDR3 region: CASSQPGHRYNEQFF. CDR3 nucleotides: TGTGCCAGCAGCCAACCGGGACACAGATACAATGAGCAGTTCTTC.

The rearrangement uses TRBV5-1 and TRBJ2-1; the match to TRBD2 covers 10 bases. V dropped 5 bases and J dropped 5; count of bases not matched to a gene: 10. Looked up from germline, CDR1 is SGHRS and CDR2 is YFSETQ. The length of the CDR3 is 16 residues. CDR3 region: CASRSLAGVSNNEQFF. The CDR3 bases are TGCGCCAGCAGGTCTCTAGCGGGAGTGAGCAACAATGAGCAGTTCTTC.

The chain links TRBV6-5 to TRBJ1-4, with TRBD1 identical over 8 bases. V was clipped by 7 bases and J by 7 bases; unmatched bases: 8. This CDR3 is 14 amino acids long. Per the germline V gene, CDR1 is MNHEY and CDR2 is SVGAGI. The CDR3 nucleotides read TGTGCCAGCAAAGGAGGGACAGGTGGTGAAAAACTGTTTTTT. It codes for CASKGGTGGEKLFF.

CDR3 amino acids: CASSVAEQETQYF. The CDR3, as DNA: TGTGCCAGCAGCGTAGCCGAACAAGAGACCCAGTACTTC. V and J are TRBV9 and TRBJ2-5; D is ambiguous. V gave up 0 bases and J gave up 2 bases, with 5 bases separating them. Germline-derived CDR1 and CDR2 are SGDLS and YYNGEE. There are 13 residues in the CDR3.

This sequence joins TRBV7-3 and TRBJ2-3; 11 positions match TRBD2. CDR1 SGHTA and CDR2 FQGTGA come from the germline V gene. With 4 bases clipped from V and 3 bases from J, the junction kept 9 bases outside the gene matches. The CDR3 is made up of 17 amino acids. The CDR3 here is CASSSPGSGRATDTQYF. CDR3 bases: TGTGCCAGCAGCTCCCCGGGTAGCGGGAGGGCAACAGATACGCAGTATTTT. The variable domain in full, completed from reference TRBV7-3 and TRBJ2-3, reads GAGVSQTPSNKVTEKGKYVELRCDPISGHTALYWYRQSLGQGPEFLIYFQGTGAADDSGLPNDRFFAVRPEGSVSTLKIQRTERGDSAVYLCASSSPGSGRATDTQYFGPGTRLTVL.

The chain has TRBV5-1 and TRBJ2-2; 7 nucleotides agree with TRBD2. The CDR3 loop spans 14 amino acids. J gave up 12 bases and V 4 bases, and 12 bases lay outside the gene matches. The germline gives CDR1 SGHRS, CDR2 YFSETQ. The chain's CDR3 is CASSLSLAKGQLFF. In DNA, the CDR3 is TGCGCCAGCAGCCTGTCACTAGCGAAGGGGCAGCTGTTTTTT.

The chain links TRBV11-2 to TRBJ2-5, with D possibly being TRBD2 (6 bases). This CDR3 spans 15 amino acids. Trimming took 3 bases from V and 4 from J, leaving 15 bases between them. Germline V CDR1 and CDR2: SGHAT, FQNNGV. DNA for the CDR3: TGTGCCAGCAGCTTGACGACCGGGACTGCAGAGACCCAGTACTTC. Amino acid sequence: CASSLTTGTAETQYF.

This chain uses TRBV5-1 with TRBJ2-3; D possibly matches TRBD1 or TRBD2 (5 bases each). The V gene lost 4 bases and the J gene lost 0 bases, with 18 bases spanning the gap. The length of the CDR3 is 17 residues. Germline loops: CDR1 SGHRS, CDR2 YFSETQ. The CDR3 loop reads CASSPPGRGASTDTQYF. The CDR3, as DNA: TGCGCCAGCAGCCCACCGGGGAGAGGGGCTAGCACAGATACGCAGTATTTT.

V gene TRBV25-1 combines with J gene TRBJ2-1; D is possibly TRBD2 (7 bases). This CDR3 comprises 14 residues. The V gene's germline CDR1 is MGHDK and CDR2 SYGVNS. V gave up 3 bases and J gave up 6 bases, with 12 bases separating them. This CDR3 is CASSDPGEGNEQFF. The CDR3 coding sequence is TGTGCCAGCAGTGATCCAGGGGAGGGCAATGAGCAGTTCTTC.

This clone has just one count. The genes are TRBV7-9 and TRBJ2-1, with 7 bases aligning to TRBD1. This CDR3 is 16 amino acids long. The trim removed 5 bases at V and 1 base at J, leaving 8 bases unmatched. Germline V lookup: CDR1 SEHNR, CDR2 FQNEAQ (reference sequence). The chain's CDR3 is CASSRDRVESYNEQFF. The CDR3, as DNA: TGTGCCAGCAGCCGTGACAGGGTGGAGTCCTACAATGAGCAGTTCTTC.

V usage is TRBV7-9 and J usage is TRBJ2-7; no clear D gene. The germline CDR1 and CDR2 sequences are SEHNR and FQNEAQ (reference sequence). V lost 3 bases and J lost 0, with 12 bases in between. This CDR3 spans 15 amino acids. Here the CDR3 reads CASSFLGDNSYEQYV. The DNA for the CDR3 is TGTGCCAGCAGCTTCCTGGGTGATAACTCCTACGAGCAGTACGTC.

The rearrangement uses TRBV4-1 and TRBJ1-5, with D hard to call. Trimming cost V 0 bases and J 0 bases, with 12 bases left between them. The CDR3 covers 17 residues. Per the germline V gene, CDR1 is MGHRA and CDR2 is YSYEKL. The CDR3 is CASSQERAGHSNQPQHF. For the CDR3, the DNA is TGCGCCAGCAGCCAAGAGCGGGCAGGTCATAGCAATCAGCCCCAGCATTTT.

This clone was seen just once. The rearrangement links TRBV20-1 to TRBJ2-1; D not resolved. This CDR3 contains 10 residues. Trimming shortened V by 5 bases and J by 12 bases, and 11 bases separated the two germline ends. CDR1 DFQATT and CDR2 SNEGSKA come from the germline V gene (reference sequence). CDR3 nucleotides: TGCAGTGCTCCCTCCAGGACGCAGTTCTTC. It yields the protein CSAPSRTQFF.

The V and J genes are TRBV7-6 and TRBJ2-2, with D possibly matching TRBD2 (6 bases). CDR3 length equals 14 residues. Trimming left V 1 base short and J 6 bases short, with 9 bases between. Germline V gene sequence: CDR1 SGHVS, CDR2 FNYEAQ. CDR3: CASSLVPGAGELFF. In nucleotides, the CDR3 is TGTGCCAGCAGCTTAGTGCCGGGGGCCGGGGAGCTGTTTTTT.